This TCR beta chain stems from a study of somatic mutations in cytotoxic T cells in rheumatoid arthritis. This table comes from immunoSEQ multiplex PCR, and its TCRdb copy is limited to in-frame clones, with some not included. The data hold 9,500 to 15,000 clones, with about four fifths observed a single time. The CDR3 is 15 residues long. The V gene lost 0 bases and the J gene lost 3 bases, with 7 bases spanning the gap. Germline V gene data show CDR1 as SGDLS and CDR2 as YYNGEE. The gene calls are TRBV9 and TRBJ2-6; D is perhaps TRBD1 (6 bases). The sample was CD8+ T cells sorted from blood. The origin of this receptor is a woman in her sixties or seventies in good health. CDR3 DNA: TGTGCCAGCAGCGTAGACAGGGTTGGGGCCAACGTCCTGACTTTC. Its translation: CASSVDRVGANVLTF.